Below, 27 T cell receptor beta chains from the same sample are listed, as sequenced in a study of CD8 T cells in ankylosing spondylitis (dated by TCRdb to between 2016 and 2019). Library preparation employed 5' RACE. The listed sequencing device is Illumina HiSeq 2500. The public sequencing data were trimmed at Q25 with fastp and processed into clonotypes with MiXCR by TCRdb, which kept only in-frame beta chains. Entries that share a CDR3 protein sequence are merged under the most common genes and DNA. The sample records about 160,000 distinct CDR3 sequences, around 20% of which are singletons. The ten largest clones capture about 7.8% of the sample. Sequenced sample: blood, either unsorted or a sorted T cell fraction (not recorded which). Source of these receptors: a male donor with ankylosing spondylitis or in good health (not recorded which).

This clonotype showed up just a few times. The gene calls are TRBV7-8 and TRBJ2-2; TRBD1 matches at 7 bases. Per the germline V gene, CDR1 is SGHVS and CDR2 is FQNEAQ. After removal of 5 bases from V and 6 bases from J, the junction contained 3 bases not matched to a gene. This CDR3 has 13 residues. The CDR3 nucleotides are TGTGCCAGCAGCCAAGACAGGGCCGGGGAGCTGTTTTTT. Its translation is CASSQDRAGELFF.

This clonotype was recorded many times. The genes are TRBV20-1 and TRBJ1-1; D is ambiguous. The CDR3 totals 13 residues. Deletions cut 6 bases from V and 1 base from J, with 12 bases between. Germline CDR1 DFQATT, CDR2 SNEGSKA (reference sequence). The CDR3 protein is CSARPSANTEAFF. CDR3 nucleotide sequence: TGCAGTGCCCGTCCCAGCGCGAACACTGAAGCTTTCTTT.

The V call is TRBV20-1, the J call TRBJ2-7; unclear D gene. The CDR3 is 13 residues long. Germline V gene data show CDR1 as DFQATT and CDR2 as SNEGSKA (reference sequence). V lost 2 bases to trimming and J lost 2 bases, with 10 bases between them. The DNA of the CDR3 is TGCAGTGCTAGACCGGATTACCCCTACGAGCAGTACTTC. Translated: CSARPDYPYEQYF.

V is TRBV6-6 and J is TRBJ2-4, with TRBD2 matching 15 bases. V lost 5 bases to trimming and J lost 7 bases; unmatched junction nucleotides: 6. Looked up from germline, CDR1 is MNHNY and CDR2 is SVGAGI (reference sequence). This CDR3 has 16 residues. CDR3 region: CASSPVGLAGGNIQYF. The DNA for the CDR3 is TGTGCCAGCAGTCCGGTGGGACTAGCGGGAGGTAACATTCAGTACTTC.

In this sample, this clonotype turned up a few times. The V gene is TRBV7-9, the J gene TRBJ2-7, with D possibly matching TRBD2 (6 bases). V lost 11 bases and J lost 3, with 20 bases in between. The CDR3 has 14 amino acids. The germline CDR1 and CDR2 sequences are SEHNR and FQNEAQ (reference sequence). The CDR3 coding sequence is TGTGCCTCCGCAAGGGACTCCTCTCACTACGAGCAGTACTTC. This encodes CASARDSSHYEQYF. Together with reference TRBV7-9 and TRBJ2-7, the CDR3 gives the full variable domain: DTGVSQNPRHKITKRGQNVTFRCDPISEHNRLYWYRQTLGQGPEFLTYFQNEAQLEKSRLLSDRFSAERPKGSFSTLEIQRTEQGDSAMYLCASARDSSHYEQYFGPGTRLTVT.

This clonotype was detected a few times. The rearrangement links TRBV12-3 or TRBV12-4 to TRBJ1-4; 7 bases agree with TRBD1. The V and J ends lost 6 bases and 8 bases, in that order; junction bases with no gene match: 9. This CDR3 contains 14 residues. This chain's CDR3 is CASRVGTENEKLFF. In DNA form, the CDR3 reads TGTGCCAGCAGAGTAGGGACAGAGAACGAAAAACTGTTTTTT.

The chain joins TRBV27 to TRBJ2-7; either TRBD1 or TRBD2 may supply D (5 bases each). Germline V CDR1 and CDR2: MNHEY, SMNVEV (reference sequence). This CDR3 contains 14 residues. V lost 4 bases to trimming and J lost 2 bases, with 12 bases between them. The CDR3 region is CASSSLAGPYEQYF. The CDR3 region has the DNA TGTGCCAGCAGTTCGCTAGCAGGGCCCTACGAGCAGTACTTC.

This clonotype was recorded at least ten times. The rearrangement links TRBV3-1 to TRBJ2-7; 10 nucleotides agree with TRBD1. Germline V gives CDR1 LGHDT, CDR2 YNNKEL (reference sequence). The CDR3 spans 16 residues. With V trimmed by 4 bases and J by 6 bases, 12 bases remained unmatched. The CDR3 here is CASSPSPGTGVSEQYF. The CDR3, as DNA: TGTGCCAGCAGCCCCTCCCCCGGGACAGGGGTTTCCGAGCAGTACTTC.

This clonotype was seen at least ten times. At one of its ends the junction is not consistent with the germline gene, which may arise from a read error. This rearrangement joins TRBV20-1 to TRBJ2-1; 9 nucleotides line up with TRBD2. Germline assignment: CDR1 DFQATT and CDR2 SNEGSKA (reference sequence). This CDR3 region has 15 residues. CDR3 bases: TGCAGTGCAAGAGCGGCGCGGGAGGGCCTCAATGAGCAGTTCTTC. Protein sequence: CSARAAREGLNEQFF.

In its sample, this clonotype was seen a few times. The chain recombines TRBV6-2 or TRBV6-3 with TRBJ2-2; D gene unclear. With 1 base removed from V and 2 bases from J, the gap between germline ends came to 5 bases. Germline loops: CDR1 MNHEY, CDR2 SVGEGT. This CDR3 has 14 residues. The CDR3 DNA follows: TGTGCCAGCAGTTACTTCTACAACACCGGGGAGCTGTTTTTT. Encoded protein: CASSYFYNTGELFF.

In this sample, this clonotype turned up many times. V usage is TRBV12-3 or TRBV12-4 and J usage is TRBJ2-7; 7 bases line up with TRBD1. Losses at the gene ends were 6 bases for V and 2 bases for J; bases not matched to a gene: 7. CDR3 length: 14 residues. CDR3 DNA: TGTGCCAGCAGAATACGACAGGGTCCCTACGAGCAGTACTTC. Its translation: CASRIRQGPYEQYF.

There are many counts of this clonotype. The chain carries TRBV5-1 and TRBJ1-1; possible D gene TRBD1, 5 bases. Per germline, CDR1 SGHRS and CDR2 YFSETQ. V was cut by 0 bases and J by 0 bases, with 12 bases left in between. The CDR3 runs to 16 residues. The CDR3 DNA follows: TGCGCCAGCAGCTTGGCCGGGCAGGGTTTGAACACTGAAGCTTTCTTT. Its protein product is CASSLAGQGLNTEAFF.

This clonotype was counted between two and nine times. This sequence joins TRBV18 and TRBJ2-1; D is perhaps TRBD1 (7 bases). CDR3 size: 15 residues. Germline CDR1 reads KGHSH; CDR2 reads LQKENI. Trimming removed 8 bases from V and 4 bases from J, with 18 bases in between. CDR3 amino acids: CASTAGGGGYNEQFF. In DNA, the CDR3 is TGTGCCAGCACGGCCGGAGGGGGCGGTTACAATGAGCAGTTCTTC. The full variable domain, completed using reference TRBV18 and TRBJ2-1, is NAGVMQNPRHLVRRRGQEARLRCSPMKGHSHVYWYRQLPEEGLKFMVYLQKENIIDESGMPKERFSAEFPKEGPSILRIQQVVRGDSAAYFCASTAGGGGYNEQFFGPGTRLTVL.

This clonotype was seen more than once but under ten times. The rearrangement uses TRBV11-2 and TRBJ2-1, with 8 bases fitting TRBD2. This CDR3 spans 15 amino acids. V was clipped by 1 base and J by 8 bases; unmatched bases: 7. In germline, CDR1 is SGHAT, CDR2 FQNNGV. The CDR3 loop reads CASSLVAGGLDEQFF. CDR3 bases: TGTGCCAGCAGCTTAGTGGCGGGAGGTTTGGATGAGCAGTTCTTC.

This clonotype was observed a few times. The chain uses TRBV7-2 and TRBJ2-1; D is possibly TRBD1 (5 bases). The CDR3 length is 17 residues. The germline V gene has CDR1 SGHTA and CDR2 FQGNSA. Trimming pared 2 bases from V and 3 bases from J, leaving 17 bases between. CDR3 in DNA: TGTGCCAGCAGCTTAATTGCCCGGACAAATCGCTACAATGAGCAGTTCTTC. Amino acids: CASSLIARTNRYNEQFF.

This clonotype turned up a few times. The gene calls are TRBV20-1 and TRBJ2-3, with D uncertain. This CDR3 has 14 residues. V lost 0 bases and J lost 0, with 7 bases in between. Germline loops: CDR1 DFQATT, CDR2 SNEGSKA (reference sequence). The CDR3 coding sequence is TGCAGTGCTAGAGATTCTAGGAGCACAGATACGCAGTATTTT. Protein product: CSARDSRSTDTQYF.

This clonotype is a singleton in its sample. This may stem from a read error, because a much larger clone lies one nucleotide away. V is TRBV28 and J is TRBJ2-1; TRBD2 agrees at 9 bases. V lost 7 bases, J lost 3 bases, and 7 bases stayed unmatched. This CDR3 has 15 residues. In germline, CDR1 is MDHEN, CDR2 SYDVKM. CDR3: CASNYSGGHYNEQFF. DNA for the CDR3: TGTGCCAGCAACTATAGCGGGGGCCACTACAATGAGCAGTTCTTC.

In its sample, this clonotype was seen many times. The germline gene is not matched at one end of the junction; a read error may be the cause. This sequence joins TRBV11-2 and TRBJ2-5; 7 bases agree with TRBD2. The CDR3 has 14 amino acids. Germline assignment: CDR1 SGHAT and CDR2 FQNNGV. The CDR3 reads CASSSWTRQETQHF. The CDR3 DNA follows: TGTGCCAGCAGCTCCTGGACTAGACAAGAGACCCAGCACTTC. The entire variable domain, with the rest obtained from reference TRBV11-2 and TRBJ2-5, is as follows: EAGVAQSPRYKIIEKRQSVAFWCNPISGHATLYWYQQILGQGPKLLIQFQNNGVVDDSQLPKDRFSAERLKGVDSTLKIQPAKLEDSAVYLCASSSWTRQETQHFGPGTRLLVL.

This clonotype was seen many times. The rearrangement joins TRBV20-1 to TRBJ1-1; D uncertain. Germline V gives CDR1 DFQATT, CDR2 SNEGSKA (reference sequence). CDR3 size: 15 residues. Trimming removed 0 bases at V and 7 bases at J, with 18 bases between. The CDR3 region has the DNA TGCAGTGCTAGAGATGGAGAGTGGGTAATCGGTGAAGCTTTCTTT. It yields the protein CSARDGEWVIGEAFF.

There are many counts of this clonotype. V gene TRBV9 combines with J gene TRBJ2-7; TRBD2 matches at 14 bases. The CDR3 has 15 residues. Germline V lookup: CDR1 SGDLS, CDR2 YYNGEE. V was clipped by 4 bases and J by 6 bases; unmatched bases: 6. The CDR3, as DNA: TGTGCCAGCAGCCAGGGACTAGCGGGAGTATCCGAGCAGTACTTC. Protein: CASSQGLAGVSEQYF.

This clonotype was seen a few times. The chain has TRBV5-4 and TRBJ2-5; 8 bases fit TRBD2. CDR1 is SGHNT, CDR2 YYREEE, per germline (reference sequence). This CDR3 is 13 amino acids long. Unmatched junction bases numbered 4, after V lost 2 bases and J lost 7 bases. This CDR3 reads CASSFDTSGTQYF. The CDR3 nucleotides are TGTGCCAGCAGCTTTGACACTAGCGGGACCCAGTACTTC.

At least ten counts were recorded for this clonotype. The CDR3 protein is CASSLSGQSSSEQYF. In nucleotides, the CDR3 is TGCGCCAGCAGCTTGTCCGGACAGTCTTCATCCGAGCAGTACTTC. V and J are TRBV5-1 and TRBJ2-7, with D tentatively TRBD1 (6 bases). The germline CDR1 and CDR2 sequences are SGHRS and YFSETQ. There are 15 residues in the CDR3. V was cut by 1 base and J by 6 bases, with 17 bases left in between.

V is TRBV28 and J is TRBJ2-5, with TRBD2 matching 7 bases. This CDR3 is 16 amino acids long. Germline CDR1 and CDR2: MDHEN and SYDVKM. V was pared by 6 bases and J by 2 bases, with 12 bases of the junction left unmatched. The CDR3: CASRPSVAGLQETQYF. The CDR3 nucleotides read TGTGCCAGCAGACCCTCGGTAGCGGGTCTACAAGAGACCCAGTACTTC.

This clonotype was counted ten times or more. The chain joins TRBV24-1 to TRBJ2-1; TRBD1 might be the D (6 bases). The CDR3 covers 16 residues. V was shortened by 4 bases and J by 5 bases, with 17 bases between the two germline ends. Germline loops: CDR1 KGHDR, CDR2 SFDVKD. DNA for the CDR3: TGTGCCACCAGTGAATACCGGGACACTCGAGACAATGAGCAGTTCTTC. Protein sequence: CATSEYRDTRDNEQFF.

This clonotype has at least ten counts. The gene calls are TRBV5-1 and TRBJ2-4; a possible D gene is TRBD1 (5 bases). V dropped 2 bases and J dropped 2 bases, with 11 bases sitting between them. Germline V lookup: CDR1 SGHRS, CDR2 YFSETQ. This CDR3 region has 15 residues. CDR3 loop: CASSFPGQTKNIQYF. CDR3 DNA: TGCGCCAGCAGCTTCCCCGGACAAACCAAAAACATTCAGTACTTC.

Concerning this clonotype: An end of the junction does not agree with germline; a read error may underlie this. The chain recombines TRBV20-1 with TRBJ2-3; 14 bases are shared with TRBD2. The length of the CDR3 is 15 residues. Germline CDR1 is DFQATT and CDR2 is SNEGSKA (reference sequence). The CDR3 reads CIARGLAGGTDTQYF. The CDR3 nucleotides read TGCATTGCTAGAGGACTAGCGGGAGGAACAGATACGCAGTATTTT.

This clonotype was picked up a small number of times. The chain uses TRBV28 and TRBJ1-3; D unclear. CDR1 is MDHEN and CDR2 is SYDVKM in the germline V gene. Trimming left V 6 bases short and J 4 bases short, with 13 bases between. The CDR3 is made up of 14 amino acids. CDR3 residues: CASRTITEGNTIYF. In DNA form, the CDR3 reads TGTGCCAGCAGAACAATCACAGAAGGAAACACCATATATTTT.